Listed below are T cell receptor beta chains from one sample, sequenced in a study of shared clonotypes between healthy human individuals. The assay was immunoSEQ multiplex PCR, and TCRdb's table has in-frame clones only and misses some. The profile shows fewer than 600,000 clones, around 77% of them singletons. The sequencing input was PBMCs. The receptors come from a woman aged 40 to 50 in good health. Some clones in this sample may be carry-over from other donors' samples. Both conserved end residues are part of each CDR3. A D gene is named only where the DNA matches it firmly. Some rows mark clone size as missing; the rest say once, few, many or name a class of expanded clone.

J | D | size | V | DNA | CDR3
TRBJ1-3 | TRBD1 | . | TRBV7-9 | TGTGCCAGCAGCTTAGACAGGGGAAGTGGAAACACCATATATTTT | CASSLDRGSGNTIYF
TRBJ1-5 | . | . | TRBV30 | TGTGCCTGGTCCGGGAGCAATCAGCCCCAGCATTTT | CAWSGSNQPQHF
TRBJ1-1 | . | . | TRBV6-5 | TGTGCCAGCAGCGGGACCGCCGCGACTGAAGCTTTCTTT | CASSGTAATEAFF
TRBJ2-1 | . | . | TRBV11-2 | TGTGCCAGCAGCTTAGAAATGTACAATGAGCAGTTCTTC | CASSLEMYNEQFF
TRBJ2-7 | . | once | TRBV7-9 | TGTGCCAGCAGCGCGAACAGAAACCCCACTCGGGCCTACGAGCAGTACTTC | CASSANRNPTRAYEQYF
TRBJ1-5 | . | many | TRBV11-2 | TGTGCCAGCAGCACAGGGATGAGCAATCAGCCCCAGCATTTT | CASSTGMSNQPQHF
TRBJ2-1 | . | . | TRBV9 | TGTGCCAGCAGCGTAGTGGGTAGCCCTTCCTACAATGAGCAGTTCTTC | CASSVVGSPSYNEQFF
TRBJ1-4 | . | . | TRBV30 | TGTGCCTGGAACCCACGGTCTAGCTTTGAAAAACTGTTTTTT | CAWNPRSSFEKLFF
TRBJ1-1 | TRBD1 | . | TRBV9 | TGTGCCAGCAGCGTAGTAGGACAGGGTGCTTCTGAAGCTTTCTTT | CASSVVGQGASEAFF
TRBJ1-1 | . | . | TRBV4-1 | TGCGCCAGCAGCCATCTCCGGGGTCAGAACACTGAAGCTTTCTTT | CASSHLRGQNTEAFF
TRBJ2-7 | . | once | TRBV28 | TGTGCCAGCAGTTGCCCCTACGAGCAGTACTTC | CASSCPYEQYF
TRBJ1-1 | . | once | TRBV13 | TGTGCCAGCAGCTTAGAGGCCAGGGTAACTTCTGAAGCTTTCTTT | CASSLEARVTSEAFF
TRBJ2-5 | TRBD1 | . | TRBV28 | TGTGCCAGCAGACGGACAGGGTATGGAGAGACCCAGTACTTC | CASRRTGYGETQYF